The clone carrying this TCR delta chain was seen a few times. For this DNA, TCRdb reports the protein of a much larger clone, which diverges at residue 3, most likely from a read error; the protein presented here is translated directly from the DNA. Different DNA sequences within this sample yield the same CDR3. This entry belongs to a study of gamma-delta chains in newborns, infants, children. The overall study: Innate gammadelta T cells reportedly expand polyclonally right after birth, driven by microbial exposure, per the title.

TCRdb applied CATT to the reads for clone calling. The repertoire holds a few thousand delta-chain clones, 3% seen once, with over 14% in the top ten. Germline V lookup: CDR1 GEAIGNYY, CDR2 EKD. The CDR3 extends over 15 amino acids. Trimming left V 9 bases short and J 2 bases short, with 18 bases between. The J gene is TRDJ2, the V gene TRDV2; D ambiguous. The material sequenced was blood. This sequence was found in a child who was a newborn, infant or young child, either healthy, febrile or measles-vaccinated (not recorded which). CDR3 region: CARQASHALTAQLFF. CDR3 coding DNA: TGTGCCCGTCAAGCTAGTCATGCCTTGACAGCACAACTCTTCTTT.